One sample yielded the 2 T cell receptor beta chains listed below, sequenced in a study of identical twins. TCRdb re-called the 5' RACE reads with MiXCR, one entry per CDR3 protein. The sample holds hundreds of thousands of distinct CDR3 sequences; 9% to 15% are singletons and the top ten take about 1.5%. The sample was also reused in another study, on yellow fever vaccine responses in identical twins.

Sequencing input: PBMCs. These receptors all come from a woman aged 18-29 years in good health.

This clonotype was observed many times. The J gene is TRBJ1-6, the V gene TRBV4-1; no clear D gene. The germline V gene has CDR1 MGHRA and CDR2 YSYEKL. The V end was cut by 0 bases, the J end by 10 bases, with 7 bases between. This CDR3 spans 13 amino acids. The CDR3 sequence: CASSQELISPLHF. For the CDR3, the DNA is TGCGCCAGCAGCCAAGAACTGATCTCACCCCTCCACTTT.

The rearrangement uses TRBV14 and TRBJ2-2; 8 bases align to TRBD1. Trimming cost V 4 bases and J 5 bases; bases outside gene matches: 9. From germline, CDR1 is SGHDN and CDR2 FVKESK. The CDR3 runs 16 residues. The CDR3 sequence is CASSPWTGSGTGELFF. The DNA of the CDR3 is TGTGCCAGCAGCCCCTGGACAGGGTCAGGGACCGGGGAGCTGTTTTTT.